This T cell receptor beta chain was documented in a study of shared clonotypes between healthy human individuals. Points on this clone: The antigen is undetermined.

General study results and limits: Naive CD4 clonotypes were shared across several donors at approximately 5.3%.

Germline loops: CDR1 SGHAT, CDR2 FQNNGV. This CDR3 contains 16 residues. J gave up 5 bases and V 4 bases, and 10 bases lay outside the gene matches. The input for sorted-subset replicate PCRs was roughly 180 ng DNA, tens of thousands of T cell genomes. Original data processing: For the immunoSEQ data, sequences were junction-only without quality scores, so filtering differed. This table comes from immunoSEQ multiplex PCR, and its TCRdb copy is limited to in-frame clones, with some not included. V and J calls and clone size are given by that table; D and trimming were obtained from the DNA. In the table there are around 700,000 clones, approximately 75% of which are singletons.

The sequence came from a woman aged 25 to 39 in good health. Source material: memory CD4+ T cells sorted from blood. Indicated subset: CD45RA-negative fraction. V and J are TRBV11-2 and TRBJ2-7, with 11 positions matching TRBD2. CDR3 residues: CASSSSTTSGTNEQYF. The CDR3 DNA reads TGTGCCAGCAGCTCGTCCACGACTAGCGGGACAAACGAGCAGTACTTC.